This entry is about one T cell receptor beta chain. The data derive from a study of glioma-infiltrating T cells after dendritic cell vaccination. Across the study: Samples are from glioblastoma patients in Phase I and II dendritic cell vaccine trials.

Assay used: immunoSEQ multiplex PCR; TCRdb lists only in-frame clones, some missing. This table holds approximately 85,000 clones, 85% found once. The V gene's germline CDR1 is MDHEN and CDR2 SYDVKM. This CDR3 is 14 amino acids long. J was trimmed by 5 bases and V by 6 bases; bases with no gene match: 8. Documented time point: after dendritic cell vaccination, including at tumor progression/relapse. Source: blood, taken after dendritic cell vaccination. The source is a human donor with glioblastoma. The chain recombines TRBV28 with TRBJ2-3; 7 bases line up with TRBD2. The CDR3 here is CASSIVAGLDTQYF. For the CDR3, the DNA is TGTGCCAGCAGCATCGTAGCGGGTCTAGATACGCAGTATTTT.